These 18 T cell receptor beta chains came from one sample sequenced in a study of identical twins. TCRdb re-derived calls from the 5' RACE reads in MiXCR, one entry per CDR3 protein. This table has more than 200,000 distinct CDR3 sequences, more than 12% appearing once. Specimen: memory (CD45RO+) T cells sorted from blood. Every receptor here comes from a woman under 30 in good health.

The rearrangement uses TRBV20-1 and TRBJ2-1, with 13 bases that match TRBD2. CDR1 is DFQATT and CDR2 is SNEGSKA in the germline V gene (reference sequence). The CDR3 runs 16 residues. The J segment lost 7 bases and the V segment lost 5 bases, leaving 11 bases of the junction unmatched. Here the CDR3 reads CSAFGLAGAPGNEQFF. The CDR3 bases are TGCAGTGCTTTTGGACTAGCGGGAGCCCCGGGGAATGAGCAGTTCTTC.

This clonotype was recorded many times. The genes are TRBV5-6 and TRBJ2-1, with 8 bases that match TRBD1. Trimming cost V 1 base and J 8 bases; bases outside gene matches: 8. Germline assignment: CDR1 SGHDT and CDR2 YYEEEE. This CDR3 has 15 amino acids. CDR3 residues: CASSLRGTGADEQFF. Here the CDR3 DNA reads TGTGCCAGCAGCTTGCGCGGGACAGGTGCTGATGAGCAGTTCTTC.

This clonotype has a handful of counts. V and J are TRBV14 and TRBJ2-5, with D tentatively TRBD2 (6 bases). The V gene's germline CDR1 is SGHDN and CDR2 FVKESK. The CDR3 is 17 residues long. Trimming cost V 3 bases and J 7 bases, with 24 bases left between them. This CDR3 is CASSHRAGGINWVTQYF. The CDR3 region has the DNA TGTGCCAGCAGCCATCGCGCTGGGGGGATAAATTGGGTGACCCAGTACTTC.

This clonotype has a count of ten or more. The J gene is TRBJ2-4, the V gene TRBV11-3; 13 nucleotides line up with TRBD2. Germline V gives CDR1 SGHNT, CDR2 YENEEA. After removal of 4 bases from V and 4 bases from J, the junction contained 4 bases not matched to a gene. The CDR3 has 16 residues. CDR3 in DNA: TGTGCCAGCAGCTCCAGACTAGCGGGGGGTAAAAACATTCAGTACTTC. As protein: CASSSRLAGGKNIQYF.

This clonotype was recorded at least ten times. The chain recombines TRBV5-5 with TRBJ2-3, with D possibly matching TRBD1 (5 bases). V was cut by 0 bases and J by 6 bases, with 11 bases left in between. In germline, CDR1 is SGHKS, CDR2 YYEKEE (reference sequence). This CDR3 comprises 14 residues. The CDR3 sequence is CASSLEGFSDTQYF. Here the CDR3 DNA reads TGTGCCAGCAGCTTGGAGGGGTTTTCGGATACGCAGTATTTT. Full variable domain (rest looked up from reference TRBV5-5 and TRBJ2-3): DAGVTQSPTHLIKTRGQQVTLRCSPISGHKSVSWYQQVLGQGPQFIFQYYEKEERGRGNFPDRFSARQFPNYSSELNVNALLLGDSALYLCASSLEGFSDTQYFGPGTRLTVL.

This clonotype was seen only a few times. This chain joins TRBV6-5 and TRBJ1-1; unclear D gene. Between the trimmed V and J ends, which lost 2 bases and 5 bases, there was a span of 6 bases. Germline V gene sequence: CDR1 MNHEY, CDR2 SVGAGI. The CDR3 is made up of 12 amino acids. CDR3 region: CASSYAMTEAFF. DNA of the CDR3: TGTGCCAGCAGTTACGCAATGACTGAAGCTTTCTTT.

The chain joins TRBV20-1 to TRBJ2-1, with 12 bases identical to TRBD2. With 5 bases clipped from V and 8 bases from J, the junction kept 7 bases outside the gene matches. This CDR3 has 14 amino acids. Germline-derived CDR1 and CDR2 are DFQATT and SNEGSKA (reference sequence). The CDR3, as DNA: TGCAGTGCTGCGTGGACTAGCGGGACTCATGAGCAGTTCTTC. Protein product: CSAAWTSGTHEQFF.

This clonotype came up a few times. V gene TRBV9 combines with J gene TRBJ2-2, with D possibly matching TRBD2 (6 bases). Germline lookup yields CDR1 SGDLS and CDR2 YYNGEE. CDR3 length: 19 amino acids. V lost 0 bases to trimming and J lost 4 bases, with 22 bases between them. CDR3 nucleotides: TGTGCCAGCAGCGTAGGTTTAAGAGGGGCGGGGACGTCCACCGGGGAGCTGTTTTTT. This sequence encodes CASSVGLRGAGTSTGELFF.

The chain has TRBV24-1 and TRBJ2-4; D unclear. Germline V gene lookup returns CDR1 KGHDR and CDR2 SFDVKD. Trimming pared 12 bases from V and 0 bases from J, leaving 14 bases between. The CDR3 runs 14 residues. Here the CDR3 reads CAYHSSLAKNIQYF. The CDR3, as DNA: TGTGCCTACCACAGCTCCTTAGCCAAAAACATTCAGTACTTC.

The gene calls are TRBV29-1 and TRBJ2-7; maybe TRBD2 (5 bases). The CDR3 is made up of 12 amino acids. Germline CDR1 and CDR2: SQVTM and ANQGSEA. Trimming took 7 bases from V and 3 from J, leaving 13 bases between them. The chain's CDR3 is CSGRTENYEQYF. DNA of the CDR3: TGCAGCGGGCGGACTGAAAACTACGAGCAGTACTTC.

V and J are TRBV11-2 and TRBJ2-4, with D hard to call. Germline V lookup: CDR1 SGHAT, CDR2 FQNNGV. V was cut by 0 bases and J by 3 bases, with 15 bases left in between. CDR3 length: 17 amino acids. The CDR3 loop is CASSLDPTTHLKNIQYF. CDR3 nucleotide sequence: TGTGCCAGCAGCTTAGATCCGACGACGCACCTCAAAAACATTCAGTACTTC.

There are many counts of this clonotype. V gene TRBV12-3 or TRBV12-4 combines with J gene TRBJ2-3; D is ambiguous. The CDR3 extends over 13 amino acids. The ends were cut back, 2 bases at V and 3 bases at J, with 6 bases in the middle. The CDR3 DNA follows: TGTGCCAGCAGTTTATCGGAGACAGATACGCAGTATTTT. The encoded protein is CASSLSETDTQYF.

Many counts were recorded for this clonotype. As DNA, the CDR3 is TGTGCCAGCACCCCCCTTAGCACAGATACGCAGTATTTT. Translating it yields CASTPLSTDTQYF. The chain joins TRBV6-2 or TRBV6-3 to TRBJ2-3, with D unresolved. Trimming shortened V by 7 bases and J by 0 bases, and 8 bases separated the two germline ends. This CDR3 is 13 amino acids long. The V gene's germline CDR1 is MNHEY and CDR2 SVGEGT.

V and J are TRBV12-3 or TRBV12-4 and TRBJ2-5; 8 bases match TRBD2. V lost 7 bases, J lost 0 bases, and 4 bases stayed unmatched. This CDR3 has 14 amino acids. DNA of the CDR3: TGTGCCAGCACCCCGGGGGGGTACCAAGAGACCCAGTACTTC. Its translation: CASTPGGYQETQYF.

The chain joins TRBV7-2 to TRBJ2-5; no firm D call. The V gene lost 3 bases and the J gene lost 2 bases, with 7 bases spanning the gap. This CDR3 spans 13 amino acids. The germline gives CDR1 SGHTA, CDR2 FQGNSA. CDR3 amino acids: CASSFEYQETQYF. The CDR3 DNA reads TGTGCCAGCAGCTTTGAGTATCAAGAGACCCAGTACTTC.

The table lists this clonotype with many counts. This chain uses TRBV7-9 with TRBJ2-1, with 7 bases identical to TRBD2. CDR1 is SEHNR and CDR2 is FQNEAQ in the germline V gene (reference sequence). Trimming cost V 5 bases and J 8 bases; bases outside gene matches: 9. The CDR3 totals 14 residues. CDR3 DNA sequence: TGTGCCAGCAGCATTTGGACTAGGCCCGATGAGCAGTTCTTC. It translates to CASSIWTRPDEQFF.

The rearrangement links TRBV11-2 to TRBJ2-2; D is ambiguous. The V gene's germline CDR1 is SGHAT and CDR2 FQNNGV. With 1 base removed from V and 6 bases from J, the gap between germline ends came to 9 bases. The CDR3 sequence is 14 residues long. The CDR3: CASSLVIGAGELFF. The CDR3 DNA follows: TGTGCCAGCAGCTTAGTCATTGGGGCCGGGGAGCTGTTTTTT.

This clonotype appeared many times. This rearrangement joins TRBV29-1 to TRBJ2-6; 7 bases match TRBD1. V shed 5 bases and J 0 bases; nucleotides not matched to a gene: 1. CDR3 length: 14 residues. Per germline, CDR1 SQVTM and CDR2 ANQGSEA. CDR3 sequence: CSVHRGSGANVLTF. In DNA form, the CDR3 reads TGCAGCGTTCACAGGGGCTCTGGGGCCAACGTCCTGACTTTC.